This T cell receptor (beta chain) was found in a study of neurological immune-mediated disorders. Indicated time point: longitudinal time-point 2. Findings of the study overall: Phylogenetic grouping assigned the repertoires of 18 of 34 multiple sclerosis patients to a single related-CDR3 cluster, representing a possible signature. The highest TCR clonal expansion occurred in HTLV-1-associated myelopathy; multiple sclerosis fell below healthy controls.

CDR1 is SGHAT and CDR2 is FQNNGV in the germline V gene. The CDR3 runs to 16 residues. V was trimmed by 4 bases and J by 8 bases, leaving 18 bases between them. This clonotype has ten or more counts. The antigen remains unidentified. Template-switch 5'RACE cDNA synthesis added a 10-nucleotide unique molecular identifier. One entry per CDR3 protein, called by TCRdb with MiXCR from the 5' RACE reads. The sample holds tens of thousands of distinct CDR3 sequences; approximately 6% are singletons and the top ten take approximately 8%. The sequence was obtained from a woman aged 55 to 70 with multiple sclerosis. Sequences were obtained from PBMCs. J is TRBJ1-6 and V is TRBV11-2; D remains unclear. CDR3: CASSSGWAQAHSPLHF. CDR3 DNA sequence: TGTGCCAGCAGCTCGGGGTGGGCCCAGGCCCATTCACCCCTCCACTTT.